Listed below are T cell receptor beta chains from one sample, sequenced in a study of T cell changes during pregnancy in multiple sclerosis. Profiled with immunoSEQ multiplex PCR; TCRdb holds only in-frame clones, not every one. Here the sample spans some 33,000 clones, around 89% being singletons. Sequenced here: CD8+ T cells from peripheral blood mononuclear cells, sampled in the third trimester of pregnancy. These receptors were obtained from a female donor with multiple sclerosis, enrolled in a pregnancy study. The CDR3 runs from the conserved cysteine through the conserved F or W. D genes are given only for firm matches. The size of a clone is reported for some rows only, either as once, few or many, or as a class for expanded clones.

>TRBJ1-5|-|TRBV7-4|-
CASSTKVRASTDSNQPQHF
TGTGCCAGCAGCACTAAGGTGAGGGCTAGCACTGATAGCAATCAGCCCCAGCATTTT
>TRBJ2-1|-|TRBV27|-
CASSSSGVAYNEQFF
TGTGCCAGCAGTTCTTCAGGGGTAGCCTACAATGAGCAGTTCTTC
>TRBJ2-7|TRBD2|TRBV5-1|-
CASSLEAGEGFEQYF
TGCGCCAGCAGCTTGGAAGCGGGAGAAGGATTCGAGCAGTACTTC
>TRBJ1-2|-|TRBV5-1|-
CASSPRSALYGYTF
TGCGCCAGCAGCCCCAGGTCCGCCCTCTATGGCTACACCTTC
>TRBJ2-2|TRBD1|TRBV28|-
CASRPGQGEAGELFF
TGTGCCAGCCGTCCGGGACAGGGCGAGGCCGGGGAGCTGTTTTTT
>TRBJ2-1|-|TRBV5-5|once
CASSYSQGLHNEQFF
TGTGCCAGCAGCTATAGCCAGGGTCTCCACAATGAGCAGTTCTTC
>TRBJ1-2|-|TRBV13|-
CASSLRLPDRAGGDYGYTF
TGTGCCAGCAGCTTACGCCTCCCCGACAGAGCGGGGGGGGACTATGGCTACACCTTC
>TRBJ2-5|TRBD2|TRBV7-9|-
CATHRSSGGQETQYF
TGTGCCACTCATCGGAGTAGCGGGGGCCAAGAGACCCAGTACTTC
>TRBJ2-3|TRBD2|TRBV27|-
CASTQLAGGADTQYF
TGTGCCAGCACGCAACTAGCGGGGGGGGCAGATACGCAGTATTTT
>TRBJ2-7|-|TRBV15|-
CATSPGTGAYEQYF
TGTGCCACCAGCCCCGGGACTGGCGCCTACGAGCAGTACTTC
>TRBJ2-3|TRBD2|TRBV7-9|-
CASSPPGLAGAYTDTQYF
TGTGCCAGCAGCCCCCCGGGACTAGCGGGGGCCTACACAGATACGCAGTATTTT
>TRBJ1-1|-|TRBV20-1|-
CSVYTEAFF
TGCAGTGTCTACACTGAAGCTTTCTTT
>TRBJ1-5|TRBD1|TRBV9|-
CASSVGQGNQPQHF
TGTGCCAGCAGCGTTGGACAGGGCAATCAGCCCCAGCATTTT
>TRBJ1-6|TRBD1|TRBV2|-
CASSLQGPDSPLHF
TGTGCCAGCAGCCTACAGGGGCCTGATTCACCCCTCCACTTT
>TRBJ1-1|-|TRBV10-3|-
CAIRGQPNTEAFF
TGTGCCATCAGAGGACAACCGAACACTGAAGCTTTCTTT
>TRBJ2-3|TRBD2|TRBV2|-
CASVGLAGEGASTDTQYF
TGTGCCAGCGTTGGGCTAGCGGGAGAGGGGGCTAGCACAGATACGCAGTATTTT
>TRBJ1-2|-|TRBV27|once
CASSLGRGTYGYTF
TGTGCCAGCAGTTTAGGTAGGGGCACCTATGGCTACACCTTC
>TRBJ2-7|TRBD2|TRBV19|-
CASSMRTSGSSSYEQYF
TGTGCCAGTAGTATGCGGACTAGCGGGAGCTCCTCCTACGAGCAGTACTTC
>TRBJ2-7|-|TRBV30|-
CASLQGDSYEQYF
TGTGCCTCCCTCCAAGGGGACTCCTACGAGCAGTACTTC
>TRBJ2-1|-|TRBV4-1|-
CASSQDNRNNEQFF
TGCGCCAGCAGCCAAGATAACAGAAACAATGAGCAGTTCTTC
>TRBJ2-1|-|TRBV5-1|once
CASSLVSREQFF
TGCGCCAGCAGCTTGGTATCGCGGGAGCAGTTCTTC
>TRBJ1-1|-|TRBV9|once
CASSLRGGITEAFF
TGTGCCAGCAGCCTACGGGGGGGAATCACTGAAGCTTTCTTT
>TRBJ1-1|TRBD1|TRBV28|-
CASSIAGTGFSEAFF
TGTGCCAGCAGCATCGCCGGGACAGGGTTCTCTGAAGCTTTCTTT
>TRBJ1-5|TRBD1|TRBV6-5|-
CASSVGQGHQPQHF
TGTGCCAGCAGTGTCGGACAGGGGCATCAGCCCCAGCATTTT
>TRBJ2-3|TRBD2|TRBV5-1|-
CASSLIGRTSGRIADTQYF
TGCGCCAGCAGCTTGATAGGGAGGACTAGCGGGAGAATCGCAGATACGCAGTATTTT
>TRBJ2-5|-|TRBV18|-
CASSPPLAGETQYF
TGTGCCAGCTCACCACCCCTAGCCGGGGAGACCCAGTACTTC
>TRBJ2-1|TRBD1|TRBV27|-
CASSPPGQGISEQFF
TGTGCCAGCAGTCCTCCGGGACAGGGGATTAGTGAGCAGTTCTTC
>TRBJ1-5|-|TRBV27|-
CASRTSNQPQHF
TGTGCCAGTCGGACAAGCAATCAGCCCCAGCATTTT
>TRBJ1-5|-|TRBV10-3|-
CAISGGPGRDSNQPQHF
TGTGCCATCAGTGGGGGACCTGGGAGGGATAGCAATCAGCCCCAGCATTTT
>TRBJ2-7|TRBD2|TRBV6-1|-
CASSEGVGGLRGSGEQYF
TGTGCCAGCAGTGAAGGGGTGGGGGGGTTGCGCGGGAGCGGCGAGCAGTACTTC
>TRBJ2-3|TRBD2|TRBV28|-
CASSSSVAGATDTQYF
TGTGCCAGCAGTTCCAGTGTAGCGGGAGCTACAGATACGCAGTATTTT